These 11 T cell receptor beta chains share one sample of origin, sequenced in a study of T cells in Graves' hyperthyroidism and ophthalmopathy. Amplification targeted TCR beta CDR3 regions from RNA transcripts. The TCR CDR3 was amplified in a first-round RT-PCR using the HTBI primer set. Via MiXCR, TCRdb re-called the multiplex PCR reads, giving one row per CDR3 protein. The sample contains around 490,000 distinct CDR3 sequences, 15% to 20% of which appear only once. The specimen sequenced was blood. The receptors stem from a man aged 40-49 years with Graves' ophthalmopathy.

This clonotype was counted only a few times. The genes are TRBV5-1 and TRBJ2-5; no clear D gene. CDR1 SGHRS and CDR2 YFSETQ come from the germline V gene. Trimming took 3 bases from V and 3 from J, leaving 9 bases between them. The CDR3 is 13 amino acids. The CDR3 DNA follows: TGCGCCAGCAGCTCCGGGCCTAAAGAGACCCAGTACTTC. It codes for CASSSGPKETQYF.

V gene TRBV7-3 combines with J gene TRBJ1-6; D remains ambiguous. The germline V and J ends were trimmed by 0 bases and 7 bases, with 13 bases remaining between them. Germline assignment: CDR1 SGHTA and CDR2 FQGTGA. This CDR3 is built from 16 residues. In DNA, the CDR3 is TGTGCCAGCAGCTTAACGGCGGCAGGATCCAATTCACCCCTCCACTTT. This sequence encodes CASSLTAAGSNSPLHF.

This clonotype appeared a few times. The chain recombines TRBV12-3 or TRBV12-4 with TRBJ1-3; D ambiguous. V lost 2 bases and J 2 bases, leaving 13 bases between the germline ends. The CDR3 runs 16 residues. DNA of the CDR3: TGTGCCAGCAGTTTATGGAGGAATAGGGCTGGAAACACCATATATTTT. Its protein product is CASSLWRNRAGNTIYF.

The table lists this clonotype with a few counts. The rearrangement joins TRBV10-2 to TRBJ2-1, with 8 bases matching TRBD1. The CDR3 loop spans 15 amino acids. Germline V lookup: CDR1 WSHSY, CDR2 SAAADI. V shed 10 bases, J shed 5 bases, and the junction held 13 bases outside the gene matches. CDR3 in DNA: TGCGCCACCTTGCCAGGGGGCCGGAAAAACAATGAGCAGTTCTTC. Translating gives CATLPGGRKNNEQFF.

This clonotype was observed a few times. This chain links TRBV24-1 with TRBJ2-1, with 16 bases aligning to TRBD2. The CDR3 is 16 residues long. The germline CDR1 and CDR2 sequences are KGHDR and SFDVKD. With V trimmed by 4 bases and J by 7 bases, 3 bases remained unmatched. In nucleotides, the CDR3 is TGTGCCACCAGTGACTCGGGACTAGCGGGGGGGAATGAGCAGTTCTTC. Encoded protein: CATSDSGLAGGNEQFF.

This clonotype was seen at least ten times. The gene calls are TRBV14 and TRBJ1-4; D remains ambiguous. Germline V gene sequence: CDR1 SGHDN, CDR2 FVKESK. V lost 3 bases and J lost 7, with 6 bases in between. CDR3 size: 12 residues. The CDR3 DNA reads TGTGCCAGCAGCCAGAACAGTGAAAAACTGTTTTTT. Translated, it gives CASSQNSEKLFF.

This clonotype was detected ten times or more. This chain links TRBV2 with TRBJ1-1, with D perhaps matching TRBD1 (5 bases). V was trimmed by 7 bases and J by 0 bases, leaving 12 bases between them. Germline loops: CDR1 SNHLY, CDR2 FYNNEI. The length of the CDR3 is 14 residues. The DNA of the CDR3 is TGTGCCAGCACGGAACAGGAATTGAACACTGAAGCTTTCTTT. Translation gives CASTEQELNTEAFF.

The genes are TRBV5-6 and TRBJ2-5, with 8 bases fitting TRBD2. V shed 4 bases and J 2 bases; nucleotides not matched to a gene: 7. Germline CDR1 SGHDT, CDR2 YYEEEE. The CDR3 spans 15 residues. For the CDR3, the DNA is TGTGCCAGCAGCCCAAGAGCGGGGGTTCAAGAGACCCAGTACTTC. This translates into CASSPRAGVQETQYF.

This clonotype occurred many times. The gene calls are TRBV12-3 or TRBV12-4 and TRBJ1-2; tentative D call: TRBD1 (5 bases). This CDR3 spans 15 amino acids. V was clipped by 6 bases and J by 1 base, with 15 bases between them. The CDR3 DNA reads TGTGCCAGCAGAAACCAGATGACAGATAACTATGGCTACACCTTC. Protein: CASRNQMTDNYGYTF.

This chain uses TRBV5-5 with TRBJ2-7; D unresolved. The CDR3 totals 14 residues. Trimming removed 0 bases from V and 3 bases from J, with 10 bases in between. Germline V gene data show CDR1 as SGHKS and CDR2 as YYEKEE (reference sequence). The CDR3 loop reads CASSLEWVVYEQYF. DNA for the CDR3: TGTGCCAGCAGCTTGGAGTGGGTCGTCTACGAGCAGTACTTC.

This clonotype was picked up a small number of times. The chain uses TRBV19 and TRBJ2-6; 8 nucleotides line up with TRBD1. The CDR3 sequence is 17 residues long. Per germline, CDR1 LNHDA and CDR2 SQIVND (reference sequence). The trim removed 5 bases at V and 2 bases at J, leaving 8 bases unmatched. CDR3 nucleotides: TGTGCCAGTAGTCTATGGACAGGGCAAGCTGGGGCCAACGTCCTGACTTTC. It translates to CASSLWTGQAGANVLTF.